The rows below give T cell receptor beta chains drawn from one sample of a study of T-cell reconstitution after alpha-beta-depleted transplantation in children. TCRdb processed the PCR reads anew with MiXCR; each CDR3 protein has one entry. The sample yields more than 200,000 distinct CDR3 sequences, roughly a quarter seen once. The material was PBMCs, obtained before TCRalphabeta/CD19-depleted stem cell transplant. The receptors originated from a girl aged 2 to 9 with Fanconi anemia, due to receive a stem cell transplant. Each CDR3 is given with its conserved first and last residue. Fields, in order: clone size, D gene, V gene, J gene, CDR3 DNA, CDR3 protein. A D gene is named only where the DNA matches it firmly. A clone size is listed for some rows: how often the clone was seen (once, few, many), or a class if it is expanded.

NA	TRBD2	TRBV10-3	TRBJ2-2	TGTGCCATCACCACTAGCGGGGTGAACACCGGGGAGCTGTTTTTT	CAITTSGVNTGELFF
many	NA	TRBV9	TRBJ2-1	TGTGCCAGCAGCGTAGGAGCCCAAGGGATCGATGAGCAGTTCTTC	CASSVGAQGIDEQFF
many	TRBD2	TRBV28	TRBJ2-1	TGTGCCAGCAGCACAAGGACTAGCGGGAGAAGGGAGCAGTTCTTC	CASSTRTSGRREQFF
many	TRBD1	TRBV29-1	TRBJ2-3	TGCAGCGTCCCTAGACAGGGCCTCACAGATACGCAGTATTTT	CSVPRQGLTDTQYF
many	TRBD2	TRBV20-1	TRBJ2-1	TGCAGTGCTAGAGATTGGCGACCTAGCGGGCTAAACAATGAGCAGTTCTTC	CSARDWRPSGLNNEQFF
many	NA	TRBV20-1	TRBJ2-7	TGCAGTGCTAGAGAATCTGGCCTCTACGAGCAGTACTTC	CSARESGLYEQYF
few	NA	TRBV7-2	TRBJ2-5	TGTGCCAGCAGCTTAGTTTCCTCCAACCAAGAGACCCAGTACTTC	CASSLVSSNQETQYF
NA	TRBD1	TRBV29-1	TRBJ1-2	TGCAGCGTTGAGGGAACAGGGGGTGCTAACTATGGCTACACCTTC	CSVEGTGGANYGYTF
NA	TRBD2	TRBV7-3	TRBJ2-1	TGTGCCAGCAGTCTCCTGGGACTAGCGGTTAATGAGCAGTTCTTC	CASSLLGLAVNEQFF
few	TRBD2	TRBV29-1	TRBJ2-7	TGCAGCGTTGCCCGAGGACTAGGGTTAAGCGAGCAGTACTTC	CSVARGLGLSEQYF
few	TRBD2	TRBV12-3/TRBV12-4	TRBJ2-2	TGTGCCAGCAGTTTAGTCCCGGGGGGGCCTGACACCGGGGAGCTGTTTTTT	CASSLVPGGPDTGELFF
NA	NA	TRBV10-3	TRBJ2-1	TGTGCCATCAGTTTCTTAGGGGGGAACAATGAGCAGTTCTTC	CAISFLGGNNEQFF
once	NA	TRBV4-1	TRBJ2-7	TGCGCCAGCAGCCAAACCCAGGGATCCTCCTACGAGCAGTACTTC	CASSQTQGSSYEQYF
NA	NA	TRBV29-1	TRBJ1-1	TGCAGCGTTGAAAAAAACCGGGACATCCGGGAGGCTTTCTTT	CSVEKNRDIREAFF
many	TRBD1	TRBV29-1	TRBJ2-1	TGCAGCGTTAGAGGGACAGCTTACAATGAGCAGTTCTTC	CSVRGTAYNEQFF
many	NA	TRBV12-3/TRBV12-4	TRBJ1-3	TGTGCCAGCAGCGCGATTGGAAACACCATATATTTT	CASSAIGNTIYF
NA	TRBD1	TRBV29-1	TRBJ2-7	TGCAGCGTTGTTTACGGGACAGGGTCCTACGAGCAGTACTTC	CSVVYGTGSYEQYF
few	TRBD1	TRBV20-1	TRBJ2-5	TGCAGTGCTATCTGGACAGGGTGGGGAGAGACCCAGTACTTC	CSAIWTGWGETQYF
NA	NA	TRBV20-1	TRBJ2-7	TGCAGTGCTAGTGAGGACAGATCATTCTACGAGCAGTACTTC	CSASEDRSFYEQYF
many	NA	TRBV29-1	TRBJ2-4	TGCAGCGCCTTGGACGGACGAAACATTCAGTACTTC	CSALDGRNIQYF
NA	NA	TRBV7-3	TRBJ2-7	TGTGCCAGCAGCATGACAGGAGGGAACGAGCAGTACTTC	CASSMTGGNEQYF
many	TRBD2	TRBV6-5	TRBJ2-7	TGTGCCAGCAGTTCCATAGCGGGAGAAGGAGGCGAGCAGTACTTC	CASSSIAGEGGEQYF
many	NA	TRBV29-1	TRBJ2-1	TGCAGCGTTGAAGGGCTAGCCCTTAGGCACAATGAGCAGTTCTTC	CSVEGLALRHNEQFF
NA	TRBD2	TRBV28	TRBJ2-7	TGTGCCAGCAGTTCCCGACTAGCGGGAGGGCCGGGATTC	CASSSRLAGGPGF
NA	TRBD1	TRBV5-1	TRBJ2-5	TGCGCCAGCAGCTTTACGCAGGGGGCCTTAATGCGACAAGAGACCCAGTACTTC	CASSFTQGALMRQETQYF
many	NA	TRBV6-5	TRBJ2-5	TGTGCCAGCAGTTACATCAGGGCTCAAGAGACCCAGTACTTC	CASSYIRAQETQYF
NA	TRBD1	TRBV12-5	TRBJ2-7	TGTGCTAGTGGTTTCCTCAGGACAGGGGGCGCTTCCTACGAGCAGTACTTC	CASGFLRTGGASYEQYF
many	NA	TRBV6-2/TRBV6-3	TRBJ2-1	TGTGCCAGCAGTTACTCGCCAGAGTACAATGAGCAGTTCTTC	CASSYSPEYNEQFF
few	NA	TRBV7-2	TRBJ2-1	TGTGCCAGCAGCTTAGCGAGATGGGTCCTAGGAGGGTCCTCCCCCTACAATGAGCAGTTCTTC	CASSLARWVLGGSSPYNEQFF
few	TRBD1	TRBV28	TRBJ1-1	TGTGCCAGCATAAGGACAGGGGGATGGCACACTGAAGCTTTCTTT	CASIRTGGWHTEAFF
few	TRBD1	TRBV9	TRBJ2-3	TGTGCCAGCAGCGTCGACAGGGGAACGCAGTATTTT	CASSVDRGTQYF
many	NA	TRBV20-1	TRBJ2-3	TGCAGTGCTAGAATCACAGATACGCAGTATTTT	CSARITDTQYF
NA	TRBD1	TRBV28	TRBJ1-1	TGTGCCAGCAGGCCGACAGGGGGTACTGAAGCTTTCTTT	CASRPTGGTEAFF
many	NA	TRBV12-3/TRBV12-4	TRBJ1-5	TGTGCCAGCAGCCCACACCAGCTGCCCCAGCATTTT	CASSPHQLPQHF
many	NA	TRBV6-5	TRBJ2-1	TGTGCCAGCAGTTACAACAGGGAAGGTAATGAGCAGTTCTTC	CASSYNREGNEQFF
many	NA	TRBV29-1	TRBJ2-3	TGCAGCGTTGTGTCAGGGGTAGATACGCAGTATTTT	CSVVSGVDTQYF
NA	NA	TRBV18	TRBJ1-1	TGTGCCAGCTCACTCCAGGGACAACCGAACACTGAAGCTTTCTTT	CASSLQGQPNTEAFF
many	NA	TRBV5-1	TRBJ2-7	TGCGCCAGCAGCCTCACAGGTATCAACGAGCAGTACTTC	CASSLTGINEQYF
many	TRBD1	TRBV5-1	TRBJ2-1	TGCGCCAGCAGCGGGGGGACAGGGCAGTACAATGAGCAGTTCTTC	CASSGGTGQYNEQFF
NA	NA	TRBV5-1	TRBJ2-6	TGCGCCAGCGGTGACTCTGGGGCCAACGTCCTGACTTTC	CASGDSGANVLTF
many	NA	TRBV28	TRBJ2-5	TGTGCCAGCAGTCCTCTAGGAGAATCAGAGACCCAGTACTTC	CASSPLGESETQYF
many	NA	TRBV5-1	TRBJ2-7	TGCGCCAGCAGCGTGGACGGGCCCTACGAGCAGTACTTC	CASSVDGPYEQYF
once	NA	TRBV6-5	TRBJ1-6	TGTGCCAGCAGTTACCCGAATGTTGGTTCACCCCTCCACTTT	CASSYPNVGSPLHF
NA	TRBD1	TRBV15	TRBJ2-2	TGTGCCACCAGCAGGCCGGGACAGAAAACCGGGGAGCTGTTTTTT	CATSRPGQKTGELFF
few	NA	TRBV7-2	TRBJ2-3	TGTGCCAGCAGCCCTCTTCGCGCGGATACGCAGTATTTT	CASSPLRADTQYF
many	NA	TRBV5-1	TRBJ2-5	TGCGCCAGCAGCCTTGACTACCCCCAAGAGACCCAGTACTTC	CASSLDYPQETQYF
NA	NA	TRBV7-9	TRBJ1-2	TGTGCCAGCAGCGAGGGGCCCATCCCTAACTATGGCTACACCTTC	CASSEGPIPNYGYTF
many	NA	TRBV3-1	TRBJ2-6	TGTGCCAGCAGCCAACGGCTGCAGAGGGCGGCCTCTGGGGCCAACGTCCTGACTTTC	CASSQRLQRAASGANVLTF
NA	TRBD1	TRBV11-1	TRBJ1-1	TGTGCCAGCAGCTTAGAGGGACAGGGGAACACTGAAGCTTTCTTT	CASSLEGQGNTEAFF
few	NA	TRBV7-9	TRBJ2-1	TGTGCCAGCAGCTTTCTAAGCACCGGGAACCCTCAACATGAGCAGTTCTTC	CASSFLSTGNPQHEQFF
many	NA	TRBV12-3/TRBV12-4	TRBJ1-1	TGTGCCAGCAGCATTTTTGGGGGCACTGAAGCTTTCTTT	CASSIFGGTEAFF
NA	TRBD2	TRBV7-3	TRBJ2-2	TGTGCCAGCAGCTTTGGGAGGGCCAATCCCGGGGAGCTGTTTTTT	CASSFGRANPGELFF
many	TRBD1	TRBV20-1	TRBJ1-2	TGCAGTGCTAGCCCGGACAGGGTCAGCGGCTACACCTTC	CSASPDRVSGYTF
many	NA	TRBV19	TRBJ1-3	TGTGCCACCATCACTTGGAAGGAGGGTGGAAACACCATATATTTT	CATITWKEGGNTIYF
NA	TRBD2	TRBV7-7	TRBJ2-5	TGTGCCAGCAGCTTAGGGCTAGCGGGACGGGAGACCCAGTACTTC	CASSLGLAGRETQYF